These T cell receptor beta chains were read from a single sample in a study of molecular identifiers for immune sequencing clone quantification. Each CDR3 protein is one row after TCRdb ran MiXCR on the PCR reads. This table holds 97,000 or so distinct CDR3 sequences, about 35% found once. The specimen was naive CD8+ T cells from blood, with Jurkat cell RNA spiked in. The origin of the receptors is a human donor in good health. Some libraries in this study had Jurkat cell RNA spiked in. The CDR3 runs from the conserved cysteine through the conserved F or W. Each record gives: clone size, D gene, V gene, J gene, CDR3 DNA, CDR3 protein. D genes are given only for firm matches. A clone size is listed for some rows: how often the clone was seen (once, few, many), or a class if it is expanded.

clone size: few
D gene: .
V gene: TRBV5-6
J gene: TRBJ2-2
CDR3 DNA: TGTGCCAGCAGCTTGATCACGAACACCGGGGAGCTGTTTTTT
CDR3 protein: CASSLITNTGELFF

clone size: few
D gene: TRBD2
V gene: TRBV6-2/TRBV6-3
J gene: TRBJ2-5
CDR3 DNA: TGTGCCAGCAGTTACTCGTCGGCGGGAGGCTCTGAGACCCAGTACTTC
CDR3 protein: CASSYSSAGGSETQYF

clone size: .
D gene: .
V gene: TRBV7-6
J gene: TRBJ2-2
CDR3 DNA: TGTGCCAGCAGCCAAAGCAGGCGGGCCACCGGGGAGCTGTTTTTT
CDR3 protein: CASSQSRRATGELFF

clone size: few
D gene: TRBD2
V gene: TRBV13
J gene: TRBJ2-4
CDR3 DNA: TGTGCCAGCGAAAGAAGGCAGGGGACTAGCGGGACGAAGTACTTC
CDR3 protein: CASERRQGTSGTKYF

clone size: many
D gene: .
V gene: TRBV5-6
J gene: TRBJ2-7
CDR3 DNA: TGTGCCAGCAGCTTGCTTGCCGGCCGGCGGCAGTACTTC
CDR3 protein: CASSLLAGRRQYF

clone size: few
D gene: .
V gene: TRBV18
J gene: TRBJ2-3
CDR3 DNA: TGTGCCAGCTCACTCGACTCAGGCGGCACAGATACGCAGTATTTT
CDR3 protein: CASSLDSGGTDTQYF

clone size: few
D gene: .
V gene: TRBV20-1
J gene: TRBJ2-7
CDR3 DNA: TGCAGTGCTCAAGTCTGGTTATCCTACGAGCAGTACTTC
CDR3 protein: CSAQVWLSYEQYF

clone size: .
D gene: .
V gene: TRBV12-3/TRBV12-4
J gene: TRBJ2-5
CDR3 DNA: TGTGCCAGCAGTTTAGCGCAGAGACTACTTCCAGAGACCCAGTACTTC
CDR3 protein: CASSLAQRLLPETQYF

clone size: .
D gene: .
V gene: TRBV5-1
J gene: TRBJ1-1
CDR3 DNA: TGCGCCAGCGAAGGGGGTAACACTGAAGCTCTCTTT
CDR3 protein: CASEGGNTEALF

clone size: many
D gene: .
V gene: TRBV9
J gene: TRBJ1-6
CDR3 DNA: TGTGCCAGCAGCGCACGGACAGCCAATTCACCCCTCCACTTT
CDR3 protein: CASSARTANSPLHF

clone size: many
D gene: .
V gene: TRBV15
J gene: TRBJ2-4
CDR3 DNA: TGTGCCACCAGCAGAGAAGACAGAGCCAAAAACATTCAGTACTTC
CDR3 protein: CATSREDRAKNIQYF

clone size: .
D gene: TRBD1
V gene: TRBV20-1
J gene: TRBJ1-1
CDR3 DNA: TGCAGTGCTTTATCCCGGGACAGGCAGAACACTGAAGCTTTCTTT
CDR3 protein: CSALSRDRQNTEAFF

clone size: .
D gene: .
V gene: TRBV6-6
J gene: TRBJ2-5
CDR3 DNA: TGTGCCAGCGCAAAAGAGACCCAGTACTTC
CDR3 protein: CASAKETQYF

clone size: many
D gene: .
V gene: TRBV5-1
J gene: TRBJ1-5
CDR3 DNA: TGCGCCAGCAGCTGGGAGGGGTTGGGCAATCAGCCCCAGCATTTT
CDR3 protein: CASSWEGLGNQPQHF

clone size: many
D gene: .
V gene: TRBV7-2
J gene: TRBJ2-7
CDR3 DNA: TGTGCCAGCAGCCCTAGCCCAAATCGTCCAGCCTACGAGCAGTACTTC
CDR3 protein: CASSPSPNRPAYEQYF

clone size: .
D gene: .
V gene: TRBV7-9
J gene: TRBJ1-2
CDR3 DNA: TGTGCCAGCAGCTATGGGCCCTCTAACTATGGCTACACCTTC
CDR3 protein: CASSYGPSNYGYTF

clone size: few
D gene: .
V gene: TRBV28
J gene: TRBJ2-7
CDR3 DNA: TGTGCCAGCAGTGCGTACGGGGGAAACCGGCAGTACTTC
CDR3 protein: CASSAYGGNRQYF

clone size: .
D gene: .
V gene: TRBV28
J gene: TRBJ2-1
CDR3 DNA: TGTGCCAGCAGTTTTACCCTCGTTGAGCTGTTCTTC
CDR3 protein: CASSFTLVELFF

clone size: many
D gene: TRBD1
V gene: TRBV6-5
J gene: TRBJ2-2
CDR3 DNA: TGTGCCAGCAGTACAGGGGCCGGGGAGCTGTTTTTT
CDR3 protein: CASSTGAGELFF

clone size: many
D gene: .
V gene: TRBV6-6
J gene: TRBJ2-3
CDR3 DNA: TGTGCCAGCAGTTACAGCGGTCCCCCAGATACGCAGTATTTT
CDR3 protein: CASSYSGPPDTQYF

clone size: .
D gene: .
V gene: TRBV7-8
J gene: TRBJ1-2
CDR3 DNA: TGTGCCAGCAGCGAAGCCGGGACGGGTGGCTACACCTTC
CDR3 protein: CASSEAGTGGYTF

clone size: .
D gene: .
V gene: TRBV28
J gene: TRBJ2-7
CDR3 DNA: TGTGCCAGCAGTTCCTCCCTAGCCTCCTACGAGCAGTACTTC
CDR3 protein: CASSSSLASYEQYF

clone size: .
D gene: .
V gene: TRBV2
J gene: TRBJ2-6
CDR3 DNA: TGTGCCAGCAGGGAGGGGTTTGGGGCCAACGTCCTGACTTTC
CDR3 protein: CASREGFGANVLTF

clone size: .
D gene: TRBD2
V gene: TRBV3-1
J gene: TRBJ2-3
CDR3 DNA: TGTGCCAGCAGCCAAGGCCTAGCGGGAGGATGGTACACAGATACGCAGTATTTT
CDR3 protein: CASSQGLAGGWYTDTQYF

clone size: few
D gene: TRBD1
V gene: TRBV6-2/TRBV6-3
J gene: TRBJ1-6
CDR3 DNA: TGTGCCAGCAGTTACCTGAAGGCGACAGGGGCCTATAATTCACCCCTCCACTTT
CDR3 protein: CASSYLKATGAYNSPLHF

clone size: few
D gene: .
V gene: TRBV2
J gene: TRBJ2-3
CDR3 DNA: TGTGCCAGCAGTGATTTGGGAAGCGGGACAGATACGCAGTATTTT
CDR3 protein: CASSDLGSGTDTQYF

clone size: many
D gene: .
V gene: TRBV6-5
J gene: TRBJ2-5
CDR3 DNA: TGTGCCAGCAGTTACACCTCGCAAGAGACCCAGTACTTC
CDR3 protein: CASSYTSQETQYF

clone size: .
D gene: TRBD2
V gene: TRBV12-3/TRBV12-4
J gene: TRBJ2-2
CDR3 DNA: TGTGCCAGCAGTTTTGAGGGCGGGAGGATCGGGGAGCTGTTTTTT
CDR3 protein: CASSFEGGRIGELFF

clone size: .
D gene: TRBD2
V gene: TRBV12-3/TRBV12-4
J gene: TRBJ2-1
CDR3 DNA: TGTGCCAGCAGTTTCGCGGGAGGGCCGGGCAATGAGCAGTTCTTC
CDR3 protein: CASSFAGGPGNEQFF

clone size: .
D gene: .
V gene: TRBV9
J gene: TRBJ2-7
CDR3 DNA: TGTGCCAACAGCCCCGATTGGCCGGACGAGCAGTACTTC
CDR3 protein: CANSPDWPDEQYF

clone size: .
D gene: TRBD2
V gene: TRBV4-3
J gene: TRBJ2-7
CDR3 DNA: TGCGCCAGCAGCCAAGTAGCGGGAGCGCCGACGGAGCAGTACTTC
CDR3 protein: CASSQVAGAPTEQYF

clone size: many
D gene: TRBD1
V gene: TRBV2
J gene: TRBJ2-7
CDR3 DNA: TGTGCCAGCAGTGAATCTGGACAGGGAGCCTACGAGCAGTACTTC
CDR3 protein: CASSESGQGAYEQYF

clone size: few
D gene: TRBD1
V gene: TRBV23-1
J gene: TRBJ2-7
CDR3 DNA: TGCGCCAGAAAGGGACAGGGCGGTTACGAGCAGTACTTC
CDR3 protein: CARKGQGGYEQYF

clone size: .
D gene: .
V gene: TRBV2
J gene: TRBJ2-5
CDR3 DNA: TGTGCCAGCAGTCAAGTAATACAAGAGACCCAGTACTTC
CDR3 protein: CASSQVIQETQYF

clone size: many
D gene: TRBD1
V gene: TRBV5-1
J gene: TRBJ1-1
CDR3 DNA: TGCGCCAGCGGACAGGAAAACTATGAAGCTTTCTTT
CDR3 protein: CASGQENYEAFF

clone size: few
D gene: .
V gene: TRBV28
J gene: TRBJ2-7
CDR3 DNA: TGTGCCAGCAGTTCTGTACGCCGGGACAACCCCTACGAGCAGTACTTC
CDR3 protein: CASSSVRRDNPYEQYF

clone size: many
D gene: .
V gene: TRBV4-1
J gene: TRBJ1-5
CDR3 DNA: TGCGCCAGCAGCCAAGTATCGGACACCCTGCGGCCCCAGCATTTT
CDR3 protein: CASSQVSDTLRPQHF

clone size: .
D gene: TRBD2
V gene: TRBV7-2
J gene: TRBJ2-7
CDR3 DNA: TGTGCCAGCAGCTTAGGTCTCCGGCTAGCGGGAGGGTACGAGCAGTACTTC
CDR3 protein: CASSLGLRLAGGYEQYF

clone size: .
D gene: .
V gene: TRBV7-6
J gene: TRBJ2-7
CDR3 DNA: TGTGCCAGCAGCTTCCCCGCCCTAGGGTTAACTGGCTACGAGCAGTACTTC
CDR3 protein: CASSFPALGLTGYEQYF

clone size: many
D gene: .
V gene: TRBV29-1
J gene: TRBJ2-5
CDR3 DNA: TGCAGCGTTGAACCAGAGTACGCGGTGACCCAGTACTTC
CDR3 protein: CSVEPEYAVTQYF

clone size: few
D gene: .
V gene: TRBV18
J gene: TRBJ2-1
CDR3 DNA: TGTGCCAGCACCCTGGTGATTTCCGGTGAGCAGTTCTTC
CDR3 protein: CASTLVISGEQFF

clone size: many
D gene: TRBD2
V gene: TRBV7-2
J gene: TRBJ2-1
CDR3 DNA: TGTGCCAGCAGCTTAGTAGCGGGAGGAGGCAATGAGCAGTTCTTC
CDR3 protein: CASSLVAGGGNEQFF

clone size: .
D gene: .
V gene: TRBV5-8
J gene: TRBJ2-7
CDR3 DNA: TGTGCCAGCAGCTTGCAGGCCTACGAGCAGTACTTC
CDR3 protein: CASSLQAYEQYF

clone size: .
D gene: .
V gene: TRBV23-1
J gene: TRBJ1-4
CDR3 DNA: TGCGCCAGCAGTCAATTTTTAGGTGGCGGAACTAATGAAAAACTGTTTTTT
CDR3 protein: CASSQFLGGGTNEKLFF

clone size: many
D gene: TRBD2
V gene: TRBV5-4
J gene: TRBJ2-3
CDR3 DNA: TGTGCCAGCAGGATAGCGGGAGGTAGGAGGGCCACAGATACGCAGTATTTT
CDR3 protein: CASRIAGGRRATDTQYF

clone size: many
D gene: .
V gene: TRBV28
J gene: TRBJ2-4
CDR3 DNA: TGTGCCAGCAGAAGACTGGGACTGCTCTACAAAAACATTCAGTACTTC
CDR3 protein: CASRRLGLLYKNIQYF

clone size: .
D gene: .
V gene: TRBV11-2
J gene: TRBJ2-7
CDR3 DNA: TGTGCCAGCAGCTACCCTCAAATGATCAGGGTGGAGCAGTACTTC
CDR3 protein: CASSYPQMIRVEQYF

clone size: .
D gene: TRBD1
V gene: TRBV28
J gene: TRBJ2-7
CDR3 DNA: TGTGCCAGCAGTTCGACAGGGGGGCCCTCCGAGCAGTACTTC
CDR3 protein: CASSSTGGPSEQYF

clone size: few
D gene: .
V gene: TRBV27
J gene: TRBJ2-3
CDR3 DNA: TGTGCCAGCAGTTATAGAGTCTATGGACCCACAGATACGCAGTATTTT
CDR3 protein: CASSYRVYGPTDTQYF

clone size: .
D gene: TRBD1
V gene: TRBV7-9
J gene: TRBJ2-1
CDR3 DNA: TGTGCCAGCAGCCCAGACAGGGGGAAGAATGAGCAGTTCTTC
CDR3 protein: CASSPDRGKNEQFF

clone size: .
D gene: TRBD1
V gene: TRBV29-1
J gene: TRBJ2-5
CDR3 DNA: TGCAGCGTCCTGACAGGGCAGGAGACCCAGTACTTC
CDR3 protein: CSVLTGQETQYF

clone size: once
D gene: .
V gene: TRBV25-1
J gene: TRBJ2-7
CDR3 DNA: TGTGCCAGCAGTGAATATCACAGTGCCTCGTACGAGCAGTACTTC
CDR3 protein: CASSEYHSASYEQYF